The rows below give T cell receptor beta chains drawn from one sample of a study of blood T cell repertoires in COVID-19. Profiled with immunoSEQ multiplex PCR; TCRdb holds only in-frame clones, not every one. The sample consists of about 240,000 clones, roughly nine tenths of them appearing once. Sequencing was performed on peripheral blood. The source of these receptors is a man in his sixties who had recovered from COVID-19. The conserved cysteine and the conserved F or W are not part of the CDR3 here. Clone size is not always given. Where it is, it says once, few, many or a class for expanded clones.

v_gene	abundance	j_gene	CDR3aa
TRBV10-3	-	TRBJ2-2	ASAWGQDNTGELF
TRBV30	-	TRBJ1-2	AWSVRGGRATTA
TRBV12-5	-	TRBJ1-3	ASGLVRGGFGNTIY
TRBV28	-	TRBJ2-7	ASTPAGGEQY
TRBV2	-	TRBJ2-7	ASSSDRFTSYEQY
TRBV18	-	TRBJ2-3	ASTGLAGTQY
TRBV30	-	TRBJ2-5	AWSTGTSGGETQY
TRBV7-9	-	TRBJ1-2	ASSLGLSYGYT
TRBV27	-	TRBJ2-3	ASSLARSMNTQY
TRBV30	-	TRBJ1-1	AWSAGGEAF
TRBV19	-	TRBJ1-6	ASSIRRIYNSPLH
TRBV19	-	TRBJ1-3	ASSLSSGNTIY
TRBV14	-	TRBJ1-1	ASSQGARGRRTEAF
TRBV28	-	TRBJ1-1	ASTIPRGQGLMNTEAF
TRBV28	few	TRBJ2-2	ASSLLSTANTGELF
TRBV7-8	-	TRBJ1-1	ASSFTGQAEAF
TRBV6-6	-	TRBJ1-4	ATQWREHEKLF
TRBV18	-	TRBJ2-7	ASSRTGSHEQY
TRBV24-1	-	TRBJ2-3	ATSAGTGAQDTQY
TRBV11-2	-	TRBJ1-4	ASSPQGGALGEKLF
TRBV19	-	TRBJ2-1	ASSPQGTSYNEQF
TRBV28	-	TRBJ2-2	ASSTTPGGGRELF
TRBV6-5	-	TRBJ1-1	ASSYSSETGNTEAF
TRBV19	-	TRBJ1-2	ASSIAGGYNYGYT
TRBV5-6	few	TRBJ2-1	ASSLTGGFENEQF
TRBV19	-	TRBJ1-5	AAQTRVGQPQH
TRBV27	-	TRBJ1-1	ASALTSRRGTEAF
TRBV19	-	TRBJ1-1	ASSDRRMNTEAF
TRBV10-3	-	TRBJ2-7	AISENRGYEQY
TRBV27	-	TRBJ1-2	ASSFRAVNYGYT
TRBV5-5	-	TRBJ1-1	ASSRTTGQMNTEAF
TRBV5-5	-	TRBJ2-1	ASTRTSGGGEQF
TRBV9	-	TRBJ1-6	ASSAPWGDSPLH
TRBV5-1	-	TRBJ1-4	ASSMPGTGGTNEKLF
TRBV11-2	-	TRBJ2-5	ASSRRGQQETQY
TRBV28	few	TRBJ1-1	ASSLYAQLNTEAF
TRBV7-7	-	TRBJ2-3	ASSLFSGDTQY
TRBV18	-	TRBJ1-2	ASSPGQGAGGYT